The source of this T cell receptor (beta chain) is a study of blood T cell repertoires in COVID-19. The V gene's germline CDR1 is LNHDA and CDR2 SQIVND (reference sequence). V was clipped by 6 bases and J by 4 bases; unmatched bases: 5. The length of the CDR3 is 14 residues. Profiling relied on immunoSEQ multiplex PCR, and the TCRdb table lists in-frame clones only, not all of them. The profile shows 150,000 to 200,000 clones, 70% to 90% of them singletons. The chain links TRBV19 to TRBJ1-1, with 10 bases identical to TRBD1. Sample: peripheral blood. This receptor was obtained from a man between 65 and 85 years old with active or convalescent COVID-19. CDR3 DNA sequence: TGTGCCAGTAGGGCGGGACAGGGGAGCACTGAAGCTTTCTTT. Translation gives CASRAGQGSTEAFF.